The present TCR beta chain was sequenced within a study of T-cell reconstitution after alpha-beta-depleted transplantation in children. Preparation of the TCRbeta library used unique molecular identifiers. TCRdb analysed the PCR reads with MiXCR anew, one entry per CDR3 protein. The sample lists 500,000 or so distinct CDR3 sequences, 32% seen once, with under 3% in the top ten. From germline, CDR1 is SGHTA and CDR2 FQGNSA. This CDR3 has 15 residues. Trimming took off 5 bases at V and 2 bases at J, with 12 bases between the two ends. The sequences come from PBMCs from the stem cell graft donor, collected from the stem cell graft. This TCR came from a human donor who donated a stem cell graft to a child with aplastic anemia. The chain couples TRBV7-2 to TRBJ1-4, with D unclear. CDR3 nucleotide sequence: TGTGCCAGCAGCCCCCGGGCATCCACTAATGAAAAACTGTTTTTT. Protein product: CASSPRASTNEKLFF.